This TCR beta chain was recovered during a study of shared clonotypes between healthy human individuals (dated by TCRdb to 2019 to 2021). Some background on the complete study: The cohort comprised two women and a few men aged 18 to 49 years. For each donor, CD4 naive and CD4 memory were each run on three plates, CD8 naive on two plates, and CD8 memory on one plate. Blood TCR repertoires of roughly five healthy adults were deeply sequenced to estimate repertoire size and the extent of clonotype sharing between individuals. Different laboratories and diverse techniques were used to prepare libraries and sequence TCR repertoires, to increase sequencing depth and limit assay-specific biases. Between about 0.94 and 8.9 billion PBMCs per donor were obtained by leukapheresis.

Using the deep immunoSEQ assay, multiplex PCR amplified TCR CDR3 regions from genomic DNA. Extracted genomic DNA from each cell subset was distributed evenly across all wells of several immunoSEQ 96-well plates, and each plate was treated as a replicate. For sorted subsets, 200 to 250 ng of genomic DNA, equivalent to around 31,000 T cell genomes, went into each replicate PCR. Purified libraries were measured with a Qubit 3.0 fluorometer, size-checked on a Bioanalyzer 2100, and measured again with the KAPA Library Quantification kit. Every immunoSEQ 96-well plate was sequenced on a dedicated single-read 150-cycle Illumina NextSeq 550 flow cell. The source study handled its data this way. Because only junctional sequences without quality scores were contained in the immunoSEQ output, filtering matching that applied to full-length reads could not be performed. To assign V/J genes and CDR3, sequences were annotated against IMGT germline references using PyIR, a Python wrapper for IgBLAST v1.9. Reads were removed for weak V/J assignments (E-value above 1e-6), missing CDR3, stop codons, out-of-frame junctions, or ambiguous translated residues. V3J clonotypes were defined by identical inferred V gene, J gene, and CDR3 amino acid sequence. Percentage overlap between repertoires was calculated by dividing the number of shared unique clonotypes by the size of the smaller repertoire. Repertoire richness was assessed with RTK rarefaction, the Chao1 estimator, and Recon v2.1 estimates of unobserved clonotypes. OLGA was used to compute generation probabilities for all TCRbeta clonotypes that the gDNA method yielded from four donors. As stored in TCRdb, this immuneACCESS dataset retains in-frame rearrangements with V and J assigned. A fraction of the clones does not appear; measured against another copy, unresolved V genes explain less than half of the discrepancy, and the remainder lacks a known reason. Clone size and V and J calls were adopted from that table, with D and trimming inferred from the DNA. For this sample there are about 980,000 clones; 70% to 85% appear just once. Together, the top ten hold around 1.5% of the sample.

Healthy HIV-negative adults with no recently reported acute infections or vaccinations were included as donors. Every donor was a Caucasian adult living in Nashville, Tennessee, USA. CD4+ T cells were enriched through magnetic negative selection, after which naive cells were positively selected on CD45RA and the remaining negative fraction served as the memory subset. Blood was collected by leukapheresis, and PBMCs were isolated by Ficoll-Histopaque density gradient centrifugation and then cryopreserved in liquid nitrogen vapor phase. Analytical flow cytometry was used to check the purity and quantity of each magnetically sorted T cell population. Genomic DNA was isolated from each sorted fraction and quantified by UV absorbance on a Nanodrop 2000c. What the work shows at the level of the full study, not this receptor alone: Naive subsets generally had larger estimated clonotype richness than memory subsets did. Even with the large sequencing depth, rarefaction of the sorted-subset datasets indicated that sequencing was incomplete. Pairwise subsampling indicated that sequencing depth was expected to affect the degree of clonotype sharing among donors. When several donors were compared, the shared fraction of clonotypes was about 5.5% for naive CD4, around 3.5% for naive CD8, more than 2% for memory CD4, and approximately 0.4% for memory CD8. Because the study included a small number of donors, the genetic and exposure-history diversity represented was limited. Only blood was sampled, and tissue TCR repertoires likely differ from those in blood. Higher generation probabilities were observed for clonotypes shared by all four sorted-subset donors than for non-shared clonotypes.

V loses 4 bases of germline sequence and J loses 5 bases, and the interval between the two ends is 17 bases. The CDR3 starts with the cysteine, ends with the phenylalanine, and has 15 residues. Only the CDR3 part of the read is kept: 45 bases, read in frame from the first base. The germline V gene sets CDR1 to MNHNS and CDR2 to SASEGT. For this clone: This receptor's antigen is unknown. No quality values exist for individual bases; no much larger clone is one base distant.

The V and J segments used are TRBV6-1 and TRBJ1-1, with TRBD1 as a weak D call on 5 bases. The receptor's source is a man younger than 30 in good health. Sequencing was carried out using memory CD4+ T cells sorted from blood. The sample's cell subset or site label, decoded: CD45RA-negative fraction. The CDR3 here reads CASSAWQGVLTEAFF. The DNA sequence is TGTGCCAGCAGTGCGTGGCAGGGAGTATTGACTGAAGCTTTCTTT.